A single sample gave rise to the 20 T cell receptor beta chains below, sequenced in a study of T cell changes during pregnancy in multiple sclerosis. Measured with immunoSEQ multiplex PCR; TCRdb has only the in-frame clones, and not every one. The sample yields approximately 58,000 clones, roughly 89% seen once. Source: peripheral blood, taken in the second trimester of pregnancy. The receptors were sampled from a female donor with multiple sclerosis, enrolled in a pregnancy study.

This sequence joins TRBV20-1 and TRBJ2-5; 7 positions match TRBD2. J gave up 3 bases and V 6 bases, and 1 base lay outside the gene matches. CDR1 DFQATT and CDR2 SNEGSKA come from the germline V gene (reference sequence). The CDR3 has 11 residues. CDR3: CSATSEETQYF. CDR3 coding DNA: TGCAGTGCCACTAGCGAAGAGACCCAGTACTTC.

The rearrangement links TRBV4-1 to TRBJ1-4, with D maybe TRBD1 (6 bases). The V end was cut by 0 bases, the J end by 4 bases, with 15 bases between. The CDR3 contains 17 residues. Germline CDR1 is MGHRA and CDR2 is YSYEKL. The CDR3 sequence: CASSQDGTTRGNEKLFF. The CDR3 DNA reads as TGCGCCAGCAGCCAAGATGGAACGACCAGGGGTAATGAAAAACTGTTTTTT.

This chain uses TRBV11-2 with TRBJ1-1, with 9 bases that match TRBD1. J was trimmed by 2 bases and V by 4 bases; bases with no gene match: 2. From germline, CDR1 is SGHAT and CDR2 FQNNGV. There are 14 residues in the CDR3. The CDR3 DNA reads as TGTGCCAGCAGCTGGGGACAGGGTAACACTGAAGCTTTCTTT. Protein product: CASSWGQGNTEAFF.

This chain links TRBV12-5 with TRBJ2-2; D is uncertain. The CDR3 is 13 amino acids. Germline V gene data show CDR1 as LGHNT and CDR2 as FRNRAP. V was clipped by 5 bases and J by 5 bases, with 9 bases between them. The CDR3 nucleotides read TGTGCTAGTGGTCCCCCGTTAACCGGGGAGCTGTTTTTT. Encoded protein: CASGPPLTGELFF.

V and J are TRBV10-3 and TRBJ2-3; TRBD1 agrees at 7 bases. CDR1 is ENHRY, CDR2 SYGVKD, per germline. CDR3 length equals 16 residues. The V segment lost 4 bases and the J segment 2 bases; nucleotides outside the gene matches: 9. CDR3 protein: CAISGGRGKNTDTQYF. CDR3 nucleotide sequence: TGTGCCATCAGTGGTGGCAGGGGGAAGAACACAGATACGCAGTATTTT.

The chain links TRBV14 to TRBJ2-7; D gene unclear. V was cut by 1 base and J by 4 bases, with 14 bases left in between. In germline, CDR1 is SGHDN, CDR2 FVKESK. The length of the CDR3 is 15 residues. The CDR3, as DNA: TGTGCCAGCAGCCAAGCTCAGTATCCTTATTACGAGCAGTACTTC. Residues: CASSQAQYPYYEQYF.

A single count supports this clone. V is TRBV6-6 and J is TRBJ2-3; a weak D match, TRBD2 (6 bases). Germline V gives CDR1 MNHNY, CDR2 SVGAGI (reference sequence). This CDR3 contains 15 residues. V was cut by 0 bases and J by 2 bases, with 9 bases left in between. The CDR3 nucleotides are TGTGCCAGCAGTTACTCGCGGGATAACACAGATACGCAGTATTTT. Its protein is CASSYSRDNTDTQYF.

The gene calls are TRBV27 and TRBJ2-7; D uncertain. Germline lookup yields CDR1 MNHEY and CDR2 SMNVEV (reference sequence). The CDR3 has 13 amino acids. Trimming left V 2 bases short and J 0 bases short, with 5 bases between. CDR3 sequence (DNA): TGTGCCAGCAGTTTAGATAGCTCCTACGAGCAGTACTTC. Translating gives CASSLDSSYEQYF.

This clone has only one observation. The chain joins TRBV2 to TRBJ1-5; 12 bases are a match to TRBD1. Germline V gene data show CDR1 as SNHLY and CDR2 as FYNNEI. V trimming: 6 bases; J trimming: 11 bases; junction bases outside the gene matches: 5. There are 13 residues in the CDR3. The CDR3 region has the DNA TGTGCCAGCAGGGGGGACAGGGGGCAGTCCCAGCATTTT. This translates into CASRGDRGQSQHF.

The gene calls are TRBV5-6 and TRBJ1-3; D is undetermined. The CDR3 spans 16 residues. Trimming stripped 1 base from V and 0 bases from J, with 11 bases between. CDR1 is SGHDT, CDR2 YYEEEE, per germline. CDR3 amino acids: CASSLIVGGSGNTIYF. Written as DNA, the CDR3 is TGTGCCAGCAGCTTGATAGTTGGAGGCTCTGGAAACACCATATATTTT. Based on the CDR3 plus reference TRBV5-6 and TRBJ1-3, the full variable domain is DAGVTQSPTHLIKTRGQQVTLRCSPKSGHDTVSWYQQALGQGPQFIFQYYEEEERQRGNFPDRFSGHQFPNYSSELNVNALLLGDSALYLCASSLIVGGSGNTIYFGEGSWLTVV.

This chain links TRBV4-1 with TRBJ2-1; 7 bases agree with TRBD1. Germline lookup yields CDR1 MGHRA and CDR2 YSYEKL. The trim removed 0 bases at V and 5 bases at J, leaving 1 base unmatched. This CDR3 is built from 14 residues. The CDR3: CASSQDDRDNEQFF. Here the CDR3 DNA reads TGCGCCAGCAGCCAAGATGACAGGGACAATGAGCAGTTCTTC.

The genes are TRBV7-2 and TRBJ2-3; no firm D call. The germline V gene encodes CDR1 SGHTA and CDR2 FQGNSA. Between the trimmed V and J ends, which lost 1 base and 1 base, there was a span of 9 bases. This CDR3 is 15 amino acids long. Here the CDR3 reads CASSLGPPGTDTQYF. For the CDR3, the DNA is TGTGCCAGCAGCTTAGGTCCCCCGGGCACAGATACGCAGTATTTT.

The V gene is TRBV7-3, the J gene TRBJ2-3, with 12 bases fitting TRBD1. CDR3 size: 17 residues. Unmatched junction bases numbered 11, after V lost 4 bases and J lost 6 bases. CDR1 is SGHTA and CDR2 is FQGTGA in the germline V gene. The CDR3 DNA reads TGTGCCAGCAGCTCCCAACCCCCGGGACAGGGGGCTGATACGCAGTATTTT. Translating it yields CASSSQPPGQGADTQYF.

The chain joins TRBV11-3 to TRBJ2-7, with 8 nucleotides matching TRBD1. The CDR3 is 19 amino acids. With V trimmed by 5 bases and J by 1 base, 19 bases remained unmatched. Germline V gene data show CDR1 as SGHNT and CDR2 as YENEEA. The CDR3 nucleotides read TGTGCCAGCAGCAACCATATTTCGGACAGGGAAGTACCGTCCTACGAGCAGTACTTC. Translating it yields CASSNHISDREVPSYEQYF.

The V and J genes are TRBV9 and TRBJ2-7; the D gene is possibly TRBD1 (5 bases). Germline V gene lookup returns CDR1 SGDLS and CDR2 YYNGEE. The V end lost 3 bases, the J end lost 2 bases, and 15 bases lay between the germline ends. This CDR3 has 15 amino acids. CDR3 protein: CASSDPPLGAYEQYF. In DNA form, the CDR3 reads TGTGCCAGCAGCGACCCCCCCCTAGGGGCCTACGAGCAGTACTTC.

In this sample, this clone turned up a few times. CDR3 nucleotide sequence: TGTGCCAGCAGTTATCACGGTATTGATCAGCCCCAGCATTTT. Its protein is CASSYHGIDQPQHF. The rearrangement uses TRBV6-5 and TRBJ1-5; the D is unclear. V shed 3 bases and J shed 5 bases, with 11 bases lying between them. Germline-derived CDR1 and CDR2 are MNHEY and SVGAGI. The length of the CDR3 is 14 residues.

The genes are TRBV19 and TRBJ1-2; the D is unclear. The V gene's germline CDR1 is LNHDA and CDR2 SQIVND (reference sequence). Trimming took off 3 bases at V and 5 bases at J, with 10 bases between the two ends. This CDR3 contains 13 residues. This CDR3 is CASSILTSYGYTF. DNA for the CDR3: TGTGCCAGTAGTATTCTGACTTCTTATGGCTACACCTTC.

J is TRBJ1-3 and V is TRBV7-8; TRBD1 aligns across 8 bases. V lost 3 bases to trimming and J lost 8 bases; unmatched junction nucleotides: 9. Germline V CDR1 and CDR2: SGHVS, FQNEAQ. This CDR3 comprises 15 residues. The CDR3 protein is CASSLTGTGEDTIYF. Written as DNA, the CDR3 is TGTGCCAGCAGCTTGACCGGGACAGGAGAGGACACCATATATTTT.

The CDR3 sequence: CASSPPGLVTNEQFF. The CDR3 DNA follows: TGTGCCAGCTCACCACCCGGACTAGTCACGAATGAGCAGTTCTTC. The rearrangement uses TRBV18 and TRBJ2-1, with TRBD2 identical over 7 bases. The V gene end was trimmed by 0 bases and the J gene end by 7 bases; junction bases not matched to a gene: 6. Germline lookup yields CDR1 KGHSH and CDR2 LQKENI. The CDR3 is 15 residues long.

This clone was detected only a few times. V gene TRBV29-1 combines with J gene TRBJ1-4; TRBD1 matches at 7 bases. The germline V gene has CDR1 SQVTM and CDR2 ANQGSEA. The CDR3 is made up of 12 amino acids. Trimming took 5 bases from V and 8 from J; bases not matched to a gene: 5. CDR3 DNA sequence: TGCAGCGTTACAGGGGTAGGAGAAAAACTGTTTTTT. It yields the protein CSVTGVGEKLFF.